This TCR beta chain was captured in a study of blood T cells in healthy people across ages. Overall study results and limits: As age increased, TCR beta diversity per million T cells fell in a roughly linear fashion.

This CDR3 spans 13 amino acids. Per the germline V gene, CDR1 is LNHNV and CDR2 is YYDKDF (reference sequence). V lost 3 bases, J lost 3 bases, and 1 base stayed unmatched. Points on this clonotype: No antigen is known for it.

For the second PCR, which ran for about 7 to 11 cycles, a sample-barcoded 5' primer and a J-beta primer mix were used. Each cDNA molecule was tagged by a template-switch adaptor that had 12 random nucleotides. TCRdb re-analysed the 5' RACE reads in MiXCR, keeping a single row per CDR3 protein. The table records more than 700,000 distinct CDR3 sequences, 35% to 50% of them present only once. The rearrangement joins TRBV15 to TRBJ2-7, with TRBD1 matching 8 bases. The sequenced sample was blood. The sequence was obtained from a man aged 80 or over in good health. The CDR3: CATSRDRDYEQYF. As DNA, the CDR3 is TGTGCCACCAGCAGGGACAGGGACTACGAGCAGTACTTC.